This TCR beta chain was documented in a study of Ad26.COV2.S vaccination and SARS-CoV-2 variants. Study-level background: Within the COV1001 Ad26.COV2.S trial arm, the donor was enrolled. Study-level points and caveats: A substantial breadth of spike-specific CD8+ and CD4+ T cell responses after vaccination has been reported.

The CDR3 spans 15 residues. Trimming took off 4 bases at V and 0 bases at J, with 10 bases between the two ends. Germline V gives CDR1 ENHRY, CDR2 SYGVKD. Only in-frame clones appear in the TCRdb table, and some are missing; sequencing was by immunoSEQ multiplex PCR. The table includes roughly 700,000 clones, more than 70% detected once. The treatment denotes: around 19 received Ad26.COV2.S at low or high dose, single or two shots; about 5 received placebo; per-sample allocation not given. Sampling was performed 63 days after the first vaccine or placebo injection. Donor was an adult aged 18-55 years in Boston. Ad26.COV2.S expressed prefusion-stabilized spike from the original Wuhan strain. Turning to this clone: Its antigen is unknown.

The V and J genes are TRBV10-3 and TRBJ1-5; tentative D call: TRBD1 (6 bases). The source was peripheral blood, collected in a trial of Ad26.COV2.S vaccine versus placebo. The receptor was derived from a person between 18 and 59 years old who received the Ad26.COV2.S COVID-19 vaccine or a placebo. In DNA, the CDR3 is TGTGCCATCAGTGGAACAGGGATTAGCAATCAGCCCCAGCATTTT. Amino acids: CAISGTGISNQPQHF.